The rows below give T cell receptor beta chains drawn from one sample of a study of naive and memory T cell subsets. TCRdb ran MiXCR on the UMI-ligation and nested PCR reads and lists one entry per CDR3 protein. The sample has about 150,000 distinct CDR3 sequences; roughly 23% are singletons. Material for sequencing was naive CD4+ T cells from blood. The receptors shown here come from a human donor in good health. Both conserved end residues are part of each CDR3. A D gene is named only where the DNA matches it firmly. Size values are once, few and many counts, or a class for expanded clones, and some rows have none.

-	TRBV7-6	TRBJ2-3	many	CASSSIGAAGLRDTNTQYF	TGTGCCAGCAGCTCCATTGGGGCAGCGGGTCTGAGGGACACGAATACGCAGTATTTT
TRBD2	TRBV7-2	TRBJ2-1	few	CASRSPISGSSYNEQFF	TGTGCCAGCAGGTCCCCGATTAGCGGGAGCTCCTACAATGAGCAGTTCTTC
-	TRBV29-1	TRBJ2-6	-	CSVLPRRTSGANVLTF	TGCAGCGTACTGCCCAGGCGGACCTCTGGGGCCAACGTCCTGACTTTC
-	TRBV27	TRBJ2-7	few	CASSLGLGNPYEQYF	TGTGCCAGCAGTTTGGGCTTAGGGAACCCTTACGAGCAGTACTTC
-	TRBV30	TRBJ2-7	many	CAWRSGTALREQYF	TGTGCCTGGAGGTCCGGGACGGCTCTCCGCGAGCAGTACTTC
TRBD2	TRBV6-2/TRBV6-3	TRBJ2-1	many	CASSYSKSGAYNEQFF	TGTGCCAGCAGTTACTCGAAGAGCGGGGCGTACAATGAGCAGTTCTTC
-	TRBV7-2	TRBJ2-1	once	CASSLTLLVTEQFF	TGTGCCAGCAGCTTAACTCTACTAGTCACTGAGCAGTTCTTC
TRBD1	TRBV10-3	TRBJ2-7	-	CAINGQAGAEQYF	TGTGCCATCAACGGACAGGCTGGGGCCGAGCAGTACTTC
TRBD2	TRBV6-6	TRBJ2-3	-	CASHTSGGSLDTQYF	TGTGCCAGCCACACTAGCGGGGGGAGCTTGGATACGCAGTATTTT
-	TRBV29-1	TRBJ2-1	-	CSVAEYRTPRNEQFF	TGCAGCGTTGCAGAATATAGGACACCCCGAAATGAGCAGTTCTTC
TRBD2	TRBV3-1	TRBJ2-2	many	CASSQRAGTGELFF	TGTGCCAGCAGCCAACGAGCGGGGACCGGGGAGCTGTTTTTT
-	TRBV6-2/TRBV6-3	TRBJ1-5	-	CASSYGGWSNQPQHF	TGTGCCAGCAGTTACGGGGGCTGGAGCAATCAGCCCCAGCATTTT
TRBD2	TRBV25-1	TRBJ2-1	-	CASKGTSGEQFF	TGTGCCAGCAAAGGGACTAGCGGGGAGCAGTTCTTC
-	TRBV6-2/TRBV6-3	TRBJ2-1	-	CASRKGQIYNEQFF	TGTGCCAGCAGGAAAGGGCAAATCTACAATGAGCAGTTCTTC
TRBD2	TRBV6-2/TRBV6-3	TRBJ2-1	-	CASSYVGLAGVLYNEQFF	TGTGCCAGCAGTTACGTGGGACTAGCGGGAGTGCTTTACAATGAGCAGTTCTTC
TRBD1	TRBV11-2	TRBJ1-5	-	CASSSEPGQGIRNQPQHF	TGTGCCAGCAGCTCCGAACCGGGACAGGGGATTCGAAATCAGCCCCAGCATTTT
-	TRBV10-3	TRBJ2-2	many	CAIGPFGAGQNTGELFF	TGTGCCATCGGCCCTTTTGGGGCAGGGCAAAACACCGGGGAGCTGTTTTTT
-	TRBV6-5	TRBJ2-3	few	CASSYAGNSYTDTQYF	TGTGCCAGCAGTTATGCGGGCAACTCTTACACAGATACGCAGTATTTT
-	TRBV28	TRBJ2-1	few	CASTGRLNEQFF	TGTGCCAGCACCGGGCGGCTGAATGAGCAGTTCTTC
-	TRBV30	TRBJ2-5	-	CAWDFLSAETQYF	TGTGCCTGGGACTTCCTCAGTGCGGAGACCCAGTACTTC
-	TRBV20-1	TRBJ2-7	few	CSAMGGPAYEQYF	TGCAGTGCTATGGGGGGGCCTGCCTACGAGCAGTACTTC
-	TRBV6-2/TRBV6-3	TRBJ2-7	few	CASRGSGSYEQYF	TGTGCCAGCAGGGGGTCAGGGTCCTACGAGCAGTACTTC
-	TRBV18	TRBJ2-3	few	CASSPSGSIGTDTQYF	TGTGCCAGCTCACCCAGCGGCTCGATAGGCACAGATACGCAGTATTTT
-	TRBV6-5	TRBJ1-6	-	CASSYTLQGLGSPLHF	TGTGCCAGCAGTTACACCCTCCAGGGACTGGGATCACCCCTCCACTTT
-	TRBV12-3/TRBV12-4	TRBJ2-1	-	CASSPRDHNEQFF	TGTGCCAGCAGTCCCCGGGACCACAATGAGCAGTTCTTC
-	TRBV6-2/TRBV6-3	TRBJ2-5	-	CASSYVPNREETQYF	TGTGCCAGCAGTTACGTACCAAACAGGGAAGAGACCCAGTACTTC
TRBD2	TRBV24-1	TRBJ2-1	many	CATSDFASGNRNEQFF	TGTGCCACCAGTGATTTCGCTAGCGGGAACCGGAATGAGCAGTTCTTC
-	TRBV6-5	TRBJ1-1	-	CASSYDRIGRNTEAFF	TGTGCCAGCAGTTACGATCGTATAGGACGGAACACTGAAGCTTTCTTT
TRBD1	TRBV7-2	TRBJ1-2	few	CASSLAGTELNYGYTF	TGTGCCAGCAGCTTAGCGGGGACAGAGCTTAACTATGGCTACACCTTC
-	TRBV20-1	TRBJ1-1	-	CSAPPGLKLNTEAFF	TGCAGTGCCCCACCGGGACTGAAGCTGAACACTGAAGCTTTCTTT
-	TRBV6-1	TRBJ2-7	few	CASSERAGQYF	TGTGCCAGCAGTGAACGGGCGGGGCAGTACTTC
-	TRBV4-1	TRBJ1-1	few	CASSQDRGLSAAMNTEAFF	TGCGCCAGCAGCCAAGATCGCGGTCTTTCAGCCGCCATGAACACTGAAGCTTTCTTT
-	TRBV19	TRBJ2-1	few	CASSIGVSYNEQFF	TGTGCCAGTAGTATAGGGGTATCCTACAATGAGCAGTTCTTC
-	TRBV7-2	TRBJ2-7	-	CASSPIMSYEQYF	TGTGCCAGCAGCCCAATTATGTCCTACGAGCAGTACTTC
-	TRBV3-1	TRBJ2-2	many	CASSPLRRAGELFF	TGTGCCAGCAGCCCCCTCAGGAGAGCCGGGGAGCTGTTTTTT
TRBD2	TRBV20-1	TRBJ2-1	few	CSAKPGFSGRKGLNEQFF	TGCAGTGCTAAACCCGGTTTTAGCGGGAGGAAGGGGCTCAATGAGCAGTTCTTC